The 23 T cell receptor beta chains below were found in one sample sequenced in a study of CXCR4 blockade with PD-1 therapy in pancreatic cancer. Clones were read by immunoSEQ multiplex PCR, and TCRdb kept only the in-frame ones, dropping some. The sample has about 4,800 clones, roughly 57% seen once. Sequenced material: tumor tissue. The receptors stem from a human donor with pancreatic ductal adenocarcinoma.

For the CDR3, the DNA is TGTGCCAGTAGTAAAAAGCTTCAGCGGGAGATCCACAATGAGCAGTTCTTC. Its translation: CASSKKLQREIHNEQFF. The chain links TRBV19 to TRBJ2-1; TRBD2 agrees at 8 bases. The trim removed 4 bases at V and 5 bases at J, leaving 13 bases unmatched. The CDR3 has 17 amino acids. The germline CDR1 and CDR2 sequences are LNHDA and SQIVND (reference sequence).

The sample holds a few counts of this clone. The chain has TRBV9 and TRBJ2-1, with D possibly being TRBD1 or TRBD2 (6 bases each). Germline CDR1 SGDLS, CDR2 YYNGEE. The CDR3 totals 13 residues. V was trimmed by 1 base and J by 15 bases, leaving 17 bases between them. CDR3 sequence reads: CASSVNGGDKRFF. CDR3 DNA sequence: TGTGCCAGCAGCGTAAACGGAGGGGACAAACGGTTCTTC. The full variable domain, with the rest looked up from reference TRBV9 and TRBJ2-1, is DSGVTQTPKHLITATGQRVTLRCSPRSGDLSVYWYQQSLDQGLQFLIQYYNGEERAKGNILERFSAQQFPDLHSELNLSSLELGDSALYFCASSVNGGDKRFFGPGTRLTVL.

J is TRBJ2-1 and V is TRBV9; TRBD2 aligns across 7 bases. The germline V gene has CDR1 SGDLS and CDR2 YYNGEE. The CDR3 runs 16 residues. V gave up 0 bases and J gave up 4 bases; unmatched junction bases: 7. Here the CDR3 DNA reads TGTGCCAGCAGCGTAGACCCGGGAGGAGCATACAATGAGCAGTTCTTC. Amino acids: CASSVDPGGAYNEQFF.

V is TRBV6-8 and J is TRBJ2-1; D not resolved. Germline-derived CDR1 and CDR2 are MNHGY and SAAAGT. This CDR3 is 13 amino acids long. Trimming cost V 5 bases and J 2 bases, with 7 bases left between them. The CDR3 nucleotides are TGTGCCAGCAGTGAGGCGGCCTACAATGAGCAGTTCTTC. Its translation is CASSEAAYNEQFF.

This clone has only a few counts. J is TRBJ2-3 and V is TRBV4-1, with D possibly being TRBD2 (5 bases). From germline, CDR1 is MGHRA and CDR2 YSYEKL. The CDR3 totals 14 residues. Trimming stripped 5 bases from V and 4 bases from J, with 13 bases between. Here the CDR3 reads CASSASLLADTQYF. The CDR3 DNA follows: TGCGCCAGCAGCGCCTCTTTACTAGCAGATACGCAGTATTTT.

This clone was detected a few times. The rearrangement uses TRBV28 and TRBJ2-1; tentative D call: TRBD1 (6 bases). The germline CDR1 and CDR2 sequences are MDHEN and SYDVKM. The ends were cut back, 6 bases at V and 6 bases at J, with 18 bases in the middle. This CDR3 comprises 15 residues. As DNA, the CDR3 is TGTGCCAGCAGCCCCCCGCAGGGGATGGGCAATGAGCAGTTCTTC. This encodes CASSPPQGMGNEQFF.

The chain couples TRBV6-8 to TRBJ2-3; unclear D gene. Trimming took off 5 bases at V and 2 bases at J, with 5 bases between the two ends. The CDR3 has 12 residues. Per germline, CDR1 MNHGY and CDR2 SAAAGT. The CDR3 region has the DNA TGTGCCAGCAGTGACACCACAGATACGCAGTATTTT. Protein: CASSDTTDTQYF.

The J gene is TRBJ2-3, the V gene TRBV28; D gene unclear. Trimming took off 4 bases at V and 1 base at J, with 3 bases between the two ends. Germline-derived CDR1 and CDR2 are MDHEN and SYDVKM. This CDR3 region has 12 residues. CDR3 sequence: CASSSGTDTQYF. The CDR3 DNA reads TGTGCCAGCAGTTCCGGCACAGATACGCAGTATTTT.

The V call is TRBV28, the J call TRBJ2-3; possible D gene TRBD2, 5 bases. The CDR3 extends over 16 amino acids. Between the trimmed V and J ends, which lost 4 bases and 6 bases, there was a span of 20 bases. The germline CDR1 and CDR2 sequences are MDHEN and SYDVKM. CDR3 region: CASSSPSDSLLDTQYF. The CDR3 DNA sequence: TGTGCCAGCAGTTCACCCTCGGACTCCCTACTCGATACGCAGTATTTT.

Sample share makes this clone medium-sized. The genes are TRBV9 and TRBJ1-1; D not resolved. Germline V gene sequence: CDR1 SGDLS, CDR2 YYNGEE. The CDR3 runs 17 residues. The V end lost 0 bases, the J end lost 1 base, and 16 bases lay between the germline ends. The CDR3 nucleotides are TGTGCCAGCAGCGTAGAAGACTACCCCTTCCCGAACACTGAAGCTTTCTTT. It is translated as CASSVEDYPFPNTEAFF.

The chain uses TRBV6-8 and TRBJ2-3, with 8 bases that match TRBD1. This CDR3 has 17 amino acids. Germline V gene data show CDR1 as MNHGY and CDR2 as SAAAGT. With V trimmed by 6 bases and J by 4 bases, 15 bases remained unmatched. The CDR3: CASRRAPGQAGPDTQYF. In DNA form, the CDR3 reads TGTGCCAGCAGGCGAGCCCCGGGACAGGCGGGCCCAGATACGCAGTATTTT.

The chain recombines TRBV6-8 with TRBJ1-3; unclear D gene. CDR1 MNHGY and CDR2 SAAAGT come from the germline V gene. V was trimmed by 10 bases and J by 1 base, leaving 20 bases between them. This CDR3 is built from 16 residues. The CDR3 nucleotides read TGTGCCACCTCAAGGACTGTATCTCCTTCTGGAAACACCATATATTTT. It specifies CATSRTVSPSGNTIYF.

V and J are TRBV19 and TRBJ2-6, with unresolved D. Germline lookup yields CDR1 LNHDA and CDR2 SQIVND (reference sequence). CDR3 length equals 15 residues. V gave up 7 bases and J gave up 2 bases, with 12 bases separating them. The CDR3 region is CASKQRNAGANVLTF. The CDR3 nucleotides read TGTGCCAGTAAACAGAGAAATGCTGGGGCCAACGTCCTGACTTTC.

The rearrangement links TRBV19 to TRBJ2-5; tentatively, D is TRBD1 (5 bases). The CDR3 spans 13 residues. V lost 0 bases and J 3 bases, leaving 5 bases between the germline ends. Germline V gene data show CDR1 as LNHDA and CDR2 as SQIVND (reference sequence). The CDR3 is CASSIEQEETQYF. As DNA, the CDR3 is TGTGCCAGTAGTATAGAACAGGAAGAGACCCAGTACTTC.

This clone was observed a few times. The J gene is TRBJ2-2, the V gene TRBV6-8; D is ambiguous. Germline-derived CDR1 and CDR2 are MNHGY and SAAAGT. The CDR3 consists of 13 residues. The V and J ends lost 4 bases and 5 bases respectively, with 8 bases between them. The CDR3: CASSSSFTGELFF. CDR3 DNA: TGTGCCAGCAGTTCCTCATTTACCGGGGAGCTGTTTTTT.

The V gene is TRBV5-1, the J gene TRBJ2-1; a possible D gene is TRBD2 (6 bases). Between the trimmed V and J ends, which lost 4 bases and 2 bases, there was a span of 19 bases. Germline V gives CDR1 SGHRS, CDR2 YFSETQ. This CDR3 is built from 17 residues. DNA for the CDR3: TGCGCCAGCAGCGGGGGAACGGGAGCGGGCACCTACAATGAGCAGTTCTTC. Translated: CASSGGTGAGTYNEQFF. Together with reference TRBV5-1 and TRBJ2-1, the CDR3 gives the full variable domain: KAGVTQTPRYLIKTRGQQVTLSCSPISGHRSVSWYQQTPGQGLQFLFEYFSETQRNKGNFPGRFSGRQFSNSRSEMNVSTLELGDSALYLCASSGGTGAGTYNEQFFGPGTRLTVL.

The chain has TRBV15 and TRBJ2-7; 9 bases fit TRBD1. The CDR3 contains 15 residues. Losses at the gene ends were 7 bases for V and 4 bases for J; bases not matched to a gene: 11. The germline V gene encodes CDR1 LNHNV and CDR2 YYDKDF (reference sequence). This CDR3 reads CATTTGGGGLYEQYF. CDR3 DNA sequence: TGTGCCACCACAACAGGGGGCGGGGGATTGTACGAGCAGTACTTC.

The CDR3 bases are TGCAGCGTTGGGGGACTAGCGGGAGGAGGGGGCTCCTACAATGAGCAGTTCTTC. Translating it yields CSVGGLAGGGGSYNEQFF. This rearrangement joins TRBV29-1 to TRBJ2-1; TRBD2 matches at 15 bases. Germline V gene sequence: CDR1 SQVTM, CDR2 ANQGSEA. V was clipped by 4 bases and J by 0 bases; unmatched bases: 7. The CDR3 runs 18 residues.

V gene TRBV19 combines with J gene TRBJ2-7; TRBD2 agrees at 10 bases. V was clipped by 5 bases and J by 2 bases; unmatched bases: 3. Germline CDR1 reads LNHDA; CDR2 reads SQIVND (reference sequence). The CDR3 sequence is 14 residues long. CDR3 nucleotide sequence: TGTGCCAGTAGTCTTCTAGCGGGAGCCTACGAGCAGTACTTC. Encoded protein: CASSLLAGAYEQYF. The full variable domain, with the rest looked up from reference TRBV19 and TRBJ2-7, is DGGITQSPKYLFRKEGQNVTLSCEQNLNHDAMYWYRQDPGQGLRLIYYSQIVNDFQKGDIAEGYSVSREKKESFPLTVTSAQKNPTAFYLCASSLLAGAYEQYFGPGTRLTVT.

This CDR3 reads CASSPTTGVVADTQYF. In nucleotides, the CDR3 is TGTGCCAGCTCACCGACGACAGGGGTGGTAGCAGATACGCAGTATTTT. This chain uses TRBV18 with TRBJ2-3; 8 nucleotides match TRBD1. Looked up from germline, CDR1 is KGHSH and CDR2 is LQKENI. Unmatched junction bases numbered 9, after V lost 3 bases and J lost 4 bases. The CDR3 is made up of 16 amino acids.

J is TRBJ2-2 and V is TRBV30; 8 positions match TRBD2. The CDR3 length is 17 residues. The V segment lost 0 bases and the J segment 3 bases; nucleotides outside the gene matches: 9. Looked up from germline, CDR1 is GTSNPN and CDR2 is SVGIG (reference sequence). In DNA, the CDR3 is TGTGCCTGGAGTGTATATCGCGGGAGGAGAGACACCGGGGAGCTGTTTTTT. This gives the protein CAWSVYRGRRDTGELFF.

This clone has just one count. The J gene is TRBJ1-1, the V gene TRBV18; D unclear. Trimming left V 3 bases short and J 4 bases short, with 12 bases between. Germline assignment: CDR1 KGHSH and CDR2 LQKENI. The CDR3 is made up of 14 amino acids. CDR3 sequence: CASSPRLGSTEAFF. The CDR3 nucleotides read TGTGCCAGCTCACCTCGACTAGGGAGCACTGAAGCTTTCTTT.

This clone appeared a few times. The genes are TRBV19 and TRBJ1-5; D not resolved. V was shortened by 0 bases and J by 0 bases, with 15 bases between the two germline ends. Germline assignment: CDR1 LNHDA and CDR2 SQIVND (reference sequence). This CDR3 spans 18 amino acids. Written as DNA, the CDR3 is TGTGCCAGTAGTATAGAAGCGGGGTGGACGAATAGCAATCAGCCCCAGCATTTT. Translated, it gives CASSIEAGWTNSNQPQHF.